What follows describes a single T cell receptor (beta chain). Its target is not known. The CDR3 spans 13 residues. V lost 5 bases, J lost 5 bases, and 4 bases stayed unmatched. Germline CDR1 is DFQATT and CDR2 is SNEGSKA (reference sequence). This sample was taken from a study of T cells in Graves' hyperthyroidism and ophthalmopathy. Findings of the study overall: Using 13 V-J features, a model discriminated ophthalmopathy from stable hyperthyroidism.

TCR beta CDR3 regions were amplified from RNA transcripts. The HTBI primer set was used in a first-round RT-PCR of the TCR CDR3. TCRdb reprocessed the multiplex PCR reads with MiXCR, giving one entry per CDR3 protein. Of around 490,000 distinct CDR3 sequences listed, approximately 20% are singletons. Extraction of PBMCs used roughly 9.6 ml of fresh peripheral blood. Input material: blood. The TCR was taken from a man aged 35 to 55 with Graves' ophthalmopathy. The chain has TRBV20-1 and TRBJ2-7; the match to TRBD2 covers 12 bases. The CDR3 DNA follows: TGCAGTGCTCTACTAGCGGGGGGCGACGAGCAGTACTTC. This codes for CSALLAGGDEQYF.